The next 14 T cell receptor beta chains were all read from a single sample in a study of radiation and T cells in renal cell carcinoma. Treatment: treatment-naive control, cytoreductive nephrectomy. Clones were sequenced by immunoSEQ multiplex PCR, and TCRdb holds only the in-frame ones, with some missing. This table has 24,000 or so clones, about three fifths appearing once. The sequencing here drew on tumor tissue, taken from a patient whose treatment was nephrectomy without radiotherapy. These receptors were taken from a man aged 35-49 years with renal cell carcinoma.

The rearrangement links TRBV5-1 to TRBJ2-3; D is unresolved. CDR1 SGHRS and CDR2 YFSETQ come from the germline V gene. Trimming shortened V by 2 bases and J by 4 bases, and 11 bases separated the two germline ends. The CDR3 runs to 14 residues. As DNA, the CDR3 is TGCGCCAGCAGCTTCTTACTATTCGCAGATACGCAGTATTTT. As protein: CASSFLLFADTQYF.

This clone was seen only a few times. The chain employs TRBV7-9 and TRBJ1-1; D gene uncertain. In germline, CDR1 is SEHNR, CDR2 FQNEAQ (reference sequence). The germline V and J ends were trimmed by 4 bases and 1 base, with 7 bases remaining between them. This CDR3 is 13 amino acids long. The CDR3: CASSSTENTEAFF. The CDR3 coding sequence is TGTGCCAGCAGCTCAACAGAGAACACTGAAGCTTTCTTT.

This clone showed up just once. The CDR3 is CASSLKLRFYEQYV. The CDR3 nucleotides read TGTGCCAGCAGCTTAAAGTTAAGGTTTTACGAGCAGTACGTC. This chain uses TRBV11-3 with TRBJ2-7; no reliable D call. CDR3 length: 14 residues. The germline CDR1 and CDR2 sequences are SGHNT and YENEEA. V lost 2 bases to trimming and J lost 4 bases, with 12 bases between them.

This clone was seen more than once but under ten times. The chain employs TRBV28 and TRBJ2-7; 16 nucleotides line up with TRBD2. CDR3 size: 16 residues. V was pared by 5 bases and J by 6 bases, with 7 bases of the junction left unmatched. Germline CDR1 and CDR2: MDHEN and SYDVKM. CDR3 sequence reads: CASSLGLAGGPGEQYF. CDR3 sequence (DNA): TGTGCCAGCAGTCTGGGACTAGCGGGAGGGCCAGGCGAGCAGTACTTC.

J is TRBJ2-2 and V is TRBV19, with TRBD1 identical over 9 bases. The CDR3 sequence is 14 residues long. V gave up 7 bases and J gave up 6 bases; unmatched junction bases: 6. CDR1 LNHDA and CDR2 SQIVND come from the germline V gene (reference sequence). The CDR3 bases are TGTGCCAGTACCGACAGGGGGAGGTCCGGGGAGCTGTTTTTT. It specifies CASTDRGRSGELFF.

V is TRBV5-4 and J is TRBJ1-2; D unclear. This CDR3 comprises 14 residues. V gave up 5 bases and J gave up 3 bases, with 14 bases separating them. The germline gives CDR1 SGHNT, CDR2 YYREEE (reference sequence). Written as DNA, the CDR3 is TGTGCCAGCAGATCTAAGGAGGCGGACTATGGCTACACCTTC. It is translated as CASRSKEADYGYTF.

V and J are TRBV25-1 and TRBJ1-2; 10 positions agree with TRBD1. The V and J ends lost 11 bases and 7 bases, in that order; junction bases with no gene match: 7. This CDR3 region has 12 residues. Germline V gene data show CDR1 as MGHDK and CDR2 as SYGVNS. The CDR3 DNA reads TGTGCCGGCCACGGGACAGGGGTTGGCTACACCTTC. It codes for CAGHGTGVGYTF.

The chain recombines TRBV7-2 with TRBJ2-5; tentatively, D is TRBD2 (5 bases). The CDR3 length is 14 residues. Germline CDR1 SGHTA, CDR2 FQGNSA. The V and J ends lost 1 base and 4 bases respectively, with 10 bases between them. The CDR3 DNA is TGTGCCAGCAGCTTAGATCGGGGTGGAGAGACCCAGTACTTC. Amino acids: CASSLDRGGETQYF.

This chain uses TRBV11-2 with TRBJ1-6, with TRBD1 matching over 7 bases. J lost 16 bases, V lost 2 bases, and 14 bases had no gene match. This CDR3 has 15 residues. Germline V gene lookup returns CDR1 SGHAT and CDR2 FQNNGV. CDR3 nucleotide sequence: TGTGCCAGCAGCTTAAGAGACAGGGCCGCAGAGAGACTCCACTTT. It is translated as CASSLRDRAAERLHF.

This clone was observed a few times. The chain links TRBV6-8 to TRBJ2-7, with 7 bases identical to TRBD2. With 8 bases clipped from V and 2 bases from J, the junction kept 3 bases outside the gene matches. Germline loops: CDR1 MNHGY, CDR2 SAAAGT. There are 12 residues in the CDR3. CDR3 protein: CASPAGTYEQYF. CDR3 sequence (DNA): TGTGCCAGCCCAGCGGGAACCTACGAGCAGTACTTC.

The V and J genes are TRBV6-1 and TRBJ1-1; weak D call: TRBD1 (5 bases). Germline V gene data show CDR1 as MNHNS and CDR2 as SASEGT. CDR3 length: 14 residues. Trimming stripped 6 bases from V and 1 base from J, with 12 bases between. The CDR3 spells CASRTVQGNTEAFF. The CDR3 DNA reads as TGTGCCAGCAGGACTGTTCAGGGGAACACTGAAGCTTTCTTT.

The CDR3 nucleotides read TGTGCCAGCAGCCTCGACAGGGGTCAGGAGCAGTACGTC. Translated, it gives CASSLDRGQEQYV. V is TRBV11-2 and J is TRBJ2-7; 8 bases align to TRBD1. The CDR3 covers 13 residues. Germline V gene lookup returns CDR1 SGHAT and CDR2 FQNNGV. Trimming cost V 5 bases and J 7 bases; bases outside gene matches: 7.

The genes are TRBV4-1 and TRBJ1-6; unclear D gene. V was trimmed by 0 bases and J by 3 bases, leaving 6 bases between them. The CDR3 is 15 residues long. CDR1 and CDR2 from the germline V gene are MGHRA and YSYEKL. CDR3 sequence: CASSQERHYNSPLHF. CDR3 in DNA: TGCGCCAGCAGCCAAGAGAGACACTATAATTCACCCCTCCACTTT.

The rearrangement uses TRBV6-1 and TRBJ1-3; no reliable D call. Germline values: CDR1 MNHNS, CDR2 SASEGT. Deletions cut 8 bases from V and 4 bases from J, with 18 bases between. This CDR3 comprises 15 residues. The CDR3 DNA sequence: TGTGCCAGCCTGTATACGGGCCTCCCAGGAAACACCATATATTTT. It specifies CASLYTGLPGNTIYF.